A single sample gave rise to the 22 T cell receptor beta chains below, sequenced in a study of shared clonotypes between healthy human individuals. This table comes from immunoSEQ multiplex PCR, and its TCRdb copy is limited to in-frame clones, with some not included. The sample yields about 710,000 clones, 72% seen once. Material: memory CD4+ T cells sorted from blood. Subset of the sample: CD45RA-negative fraction. All receptors derive from a woman aged 25 to 45 in good health.

The V gene is TRBV5-1, the J gene TRBJ2-1, with 7 positions matching TRBD1. CDR1 SGHRS and CDR2 YFSETQ come from the germline V gene. The CDR3 spans 16 residues. Trimming at V came to 2 bases and at J to 0 bases, leaving 5 bases not matched to a gene. In DNA, the CDR3 is TGCGCCAGCAGCTTAGGGGGCTTAAGCTCCTACAATGAGCAGTTCTTC. This encodes CASSLGGLSSYNEQFF.

The chain couples TRBV2 to TRBJ2-1; 8 bases match TRBD2. The ends lost 4 bases at V and 9 bases at J; junction bases unmatched: 8. The CDR3 has 14 residues. The germline V gene has CDR1 SNHLY and CDR2 FYNNEI. CDR3 in DNA: TGTGCCAGCAGTGTGCAGCGGGAGCGCACTGAGCAGTTCTTC. As protein: CASSVQRERTEQFF.

The chain carries TRBV5-4 and TRBJ1-4; D remains ambiguous. Germline V gene lookup returns CDR1 SGHNT and CDR2 YYREEE (reference sequence). This CDR3 is built from 13 residues. Trimming stripped 0 bases from V and 7 bases from J, with 7 bases between. DNA of the CDR3: TGTGCCAGCAGCTTGGTTGGGTCTGAAAAACTGTTTTTT. It codes for CASSLVGSEKLFF.

This sequence joins TRBV7-2 and TRBJ2-3; D is possibly TRBD2 (5 bases). Trimming left V 1 base short and J 6 bases short, with 14 bases between. From germline, CDR1 is SGHTA and CDR2 FQGNSA. CDR3 length: 15 amino acids. Here the CDR3 reads CASSLVALVGDTQYF. DNA of the CDR3: TGTGCCAGCAGCTTAGTAGCGTTAGTAGGCGATACGCAGTATTTT.

This chain uses TRBV7-9 with TRBJ2-7; TRBD2 matches 8 bases. Germline V lookup: CDR1 SEHNR, CDR2 FQNEAQ (reference sequence). The CDR3 covers 16 residues. The V and J ends lost 5 bases and 0 bases, in that order; junction bases with no gene match: 9. CDR3 protein: CASSPRWSGSSYEQYF. The CDR3 DNA is TGTGCCAGCAGCCCCCGGTGGAGCGGGAGCTCCTACGAGCAGTACTTC.

This clone was recorded a few times. The chain uses TRBV2 and TRBJ1-4; D unclear. CDR1 and CDR2 (germline): SNHLY, FYNNEI. This CDR3 has 15 amino acids. V lost 7 bases and J lost 5, with 17 bases in between. The CDR3 DNA sequence: TGTGCCAGCATGCCGGGAGCCCTTGAGAATGAAAAACTGTTTTTT. This sequence encodes CASMPGALENEKLFF.

V usage is TRBV6-1 and J usage is TRBJ1-1, with D possibly matching TRBD1 (6 bases). The germline V gene has CDR1 MNHNS and CDR2 SASEGT. This CDR3 is built from 16 residues. Deletions cut 2 bases from V and 0 bases from J, with 13 bases between. The CDR3 here is CASSEFLRTVNTEAFF. The CDR3 DNA sequence: TGTGCCAGCAGTGAATTTTTGCGGACAGTGAACACTGAAGCTTTCTTT.

The genes are TRBV5-1 and TRBJ1-1, with TRBD1 as a possible D gene (6 bases). Germline lookup yields CDR1 SGHRS and CDR2 YFSETQ. Trimming left V 0 bases short and J 1 base short, with 7 bases between. The CDR3 has 14 residues. The CDR3 sequence: CASSLGRGNTEAFF. The DNA of the CDR3 is TGCGCCAGCAGCTTGGGCAGGGGGAACACTGAAGCTTTCTTT.

This clone showed up just once. Written as DNA, the CDR3 is TGTGCCAGCAGCTCCGTGACAGAGAATAATGAAAAACTGTTTTTT. Its translation: CASSSVTENNEKLFF. The genes are TRBV13 and TRBJ1-4, with D perhaps matching TRBD1 (5 bases). CDR1 and CDR2 (germline): PRHDT, FYEKMQ (reference sequence). The CDR3 runs 15 residues. V was cut by 4 bases and J by 4 bases, with 13 bases left in between.

The J gene is TRBJ2-2, the V gene TRBV29-1; 11 bases match TRBD1. The CDR3 is made up of 15 amino acids. Germline V gene sequence: CDR1 SQVTM, CDR2 ANQGSEA. V was pared by 3 bases and J by 5 bases, with 5 bases of the junction left unmatched. CDR3 in amino acids: CSVETGTGGTGELFF. As DNA, the CDR3 is TGCAGCGTTGAGACCGGGACAGGGGGAACCGGGGAGCTGTTTTTT.

The chain carries TRBV30 and TRBJ1-5; possible D gene TRBD1, 5 bases. V gave up 4 bases and J gave up 3 bases, with 13 bases separating them. The CDR3 has 14 amino acids. CDR1 and CDR2 (germline): GTSNPN, SVGIG (reference sequence). This CDR3 is CAWTAGNNNQPQHF. CDR3 in DNA: TGTGCCTGGACGGCAGGGAATAACAATCAGCCCCAGCATTTT.

The rearrangement uses TRBV7-2 and TRBJ2-5; 8 bases agree with TRBD1. The end of the DNA aligns better with TRBJ2-7, so the J call may be wrong. CDR3 length: 14 residues. Germline CDR1 SGHTA, CDR2 FQGNSA. The CDR3 here is CASSKDREVAEQYF. The CDR3 nucleotides read TGTGCCAGCAGCAAGGACAGGGAAGTTGCCGAGCAGTACTTC.

CDR3 in DNA: TGTGCCAGCAGTGAAAGAGGGGACAGCCCCTCTGGGGCCAACGTCCTGACTTTC. Translation: CASSERGDSPSGANVLTF. The chain is built from TRBV6-1 and TRBJ2-6; 7 positions match TRBD1. Germline V lookup: CDR1 MNHNS, CDR2 SASEGT. Germline trimming cut 2 bases from V and 0 bases from J; bases unmatched to any gene: 7. This CDR3 is 18 amino acids long.

This clone was picked up a small number of times. The V and J genes are TRBV6-5 and TRBJ1-4; D not certain. Germline loops: CDR1 MNHEY, CDR2 SVGAGI. CDR3 length: 14 residues. Trimming took off 3 bases at V and 5 bases at J, with 10 bases between the two ends. The CDR3 loop reads CASSYVRMNEKLFF. DNA for the CDR3: TGTGCCAGCAGTTATGTACGGATGAATGAAAAACTGTTTTTT.

The genes are TRBV11-2 and TRBJ2-1, with 9 bases fitting TRBD2. Germline V gives CDR1 SGHAT, CDR2 FQNNGV. Trimming took 1 base from V and 1 from J; bases not matched to a gene: 11. The CDR3 loop spans 19 amino acids. CDR3 loop: CASSLGGLFSGRSYNEQFF. The CDR3 nucleotides read TGTGCCAGCAGCTTAGGGGGCCTGTTTAGCGGGAGATCCTACAATGAGCAGTTCTTC.

This clone was seen a few times. The chain combines TRBV16 with TRBJ2-5; 10 bases align to TRBD1. V was clipped by 3 bases and J by 5 bases; unmatched bases: 12. The germline CDR1 and CDR2 sequences are KGHSY and FQNENV. This CDR3 is built from 17 residues. In DNA form, the CDR3 reads TGTGCCAGCAGCCAGCAACCGGGACAGGGGAGGTTGGAGACCCAGTACTTC. Its translation is CASSQQPGQGRLETQYF.

The chain joins TRBV19 to TRBJ1-1; D may be TRBD1 (6 bases). This CDR3 has 14 amino acids. The V end lost 4 bases, the J end lost 5 bases, and 14 bases lay between the germline ends. Looked up from germline, CDR1 is LNHDA and CDR2 is SQIVND (reference sequence). DNA of the CDR3: TGTGCCAGTAGTAGCATACAGGGATGGACTGAAGCTTTCTTT. This sequence encodes CASSSIQGWTEAFF.

J is TRBJ1-5 and V is TRBV9; D gene unclear. V was shortened by 0 bases and J by 3 bases, with 7 bases between the two germline ends. Germline lookup yields CDR1 SGDLS and CDR2 YYNGEE. The CDR3 length is 14 residues. CDR3 in DNA: TGTGCCAGCAGCGTAGGAGGGATCAATCAGCCCCAGCATTTT. Amino acids: CASSVGGINQPQHF.

The V and J genes are TRBV5-1 and TRBJ2-5; D may be TRBD2 (6 bases). In germline, CDR1 is SGHRS, CDR2 YFSETQ. The CDR3 sequence is 17 residues long. V shed 0 bases and J shed 1 base, with 16 bases lying between them. In nucleotides, the CDR3 is TGCGCCAGCAGCTTGGGGCCTGGTAGCGGAAGCCAAGAGACCCAGTACTTC. It is translated as CASSLGPGSGSQETQYF.

This clone showed up just a few times. The chain recombines TRBV30 with TRBJ1-2; D uncertain. The germline CDR1 and CDR2 sequences are GTSNPN and SVGIG (reference sequence). Deletions cut 8 bases from V and 3 bases from J, with 16 bases between. This CDR3 spans 13 amino acids. As DNA, the CDR3 is TGTGCCCGCGGAGAGAGGGTCGACTATGGCTACACCTTC. Residues: CARGERVDYGYTF.

The chain employs TRBV6-6 and TRBJ2-7; D is perhaps TRBD2 (6 bases). The germline V gene encodes CDR1 MNHNY and CDR2 SVGAGI (reference sequence). The CDR3 loop spans 11 amino acids. V lost 7 bases and J lost 5, with 9 bases in between. The CDR3 DNA sequence: TGTGCCAGCACCGGGAGAGACGAGCAGTACTTC. Its translation is CASTGRDEQYF.

In regard to this clone: One end of the junction varies from germline; a read error may be responsible. This chain links TRBV5-3 with TRBJ1-1; D is perhaps TRBD1 (5 bases). TRBV5-3 is assigned to the ORF class and has an uncertain function. The CDR3 covers 13 residues. CDR3 protein: CASSLDEGTEAFF. The CDR3 DNA reads as TGTGCCAGCAGCTTGGATGAGGGGACTGAAGCTTTCTTT.